Presented here are 25 T cell receptor beta chains from one specimen sequenced in a study of PD-1 blockade in classical Hodgkin lymphoma. TCRdb keeps only in-frame clones here, not all; method: immunoSEQ multiplex PCR. The table has 13,000 to 15,000 clones, about four fifths seen once. Exposure to brentuximab vedotin varied, and each patient had relapsed following autologous stem cell transplantation. The sample consisted of peripheral blood mononuclear cells (PBMCs), taken at baseline. The receptors come from a human donor with classical Hodgkin lymphoma.

V is TRBV7-9 and J is TRBJ1-1; 9 bases fit TRBD1. CDR3 size: 15 residues. Trimming cost V 6 bases and J 2 bases; bases outside gene matches: 7. Germline lookup yields CDR1 SEHNR and CDR2 FQNEAQ (reference sequence). DNA for the CDR3: TGTGCCAGCAGGTCTCGGACAGGGGTTAACACTGAAGCTTTCTTT. Its translation is CASRSRTGVNTEAFF.

The chain has TRBV5-1 and TRBJ2-7, with D perhaps TRBD1 or TRBD2 (5 bases each). Per the germline V gene, CDR1 is SGHRS and CDR2 is YFSETQ. The CDR3 extends over 14 amino acids. Trimming stripped 5 bases from V and 0 bases from J, with 12 bases between. The CDR3 sequence: CASRPGTSSYEQYF. CDR3 coding DNA: TGCGCCAGCAGACCCGGGACCAGCTCCTACGAGCAGTACTTC.

The gene calls are TRBV6-6 and TRBJ2-7; D ambiguous. Germline loops: CDR1 MNHNY, CDR2 SVGAGI (reference sequence). The ends were cut back, 8 bases at V and 0 bases at J, with 17 bases in the middle. The CDR3 consists of 15 residues. CDR3 coding DNA: TGTGCCAGCCATAAACCCTTCTCTTCCTCCTACGAGCAGTACTTC. This encodes CASHKPFSSSYEQYF.

V is TRBV6-6 and J is TRBJ1-5; perhaps TRBD1 as D (5 bases). Trimming shortened V by 2 bases and J by 15 bases, and 17 bases separated the two germline ends. Germline V CDR1 and CDR2: MNHNY, SVGAGI (reference sequence). This CDR3 is 13 amino acids long. CDR3 coding DNA: TGTGCCAGCAGTTACGAGAGGGGCGGATGGGGGCATTTT. It codes for CASSYERGGWGHF.

V and J are TRBV5-6 and TRBJ2-7, with a tentative D call TRBD2 (6 bases). Germline-derived CDR1 and CDR2 are SGHDT and YYEEEE. CDR3 length: 13 amino acids. Trimming cost V 0 bases and J 3 bases, with 7 bases left between them. This chain's CDR3 is CASSLGTIYEQYF. The CDR3 region has the DNA TGTGCCAGCAGCTTGGGGACTATCTACGAGCAGTACTTC.

This sequence joins TRBV7-9 and TRBJ1-1; D is undetermined. V dropped 4 bases and J dropped 3 bases, with 12 bases sitting between them. The germline CDR1 and CDR2 sequences are SEHNR and FQNEAQ (reference sequence). This CDR3 is 14 amino acids long. CDR3 amino acids: CASSSMDGYTEAFF. In DNA, the CDR3 is TGTGCCAGCAGCTCAATGGACGGCTACACTGAAGCTTTCTTT.

This chain joins TRBV7-9 and TRBJ1-1; D is unresolved. V was clipped by 5 bases and J by 5 bases, with 9 bases between them. Per germline, CDR1 SEHNR and CDR2 FQNEAQ (reference sequence). This CDR3 contains 12 residues. CDR3 nucleotides: TGTGCCAGCAGCCGGGCGGGGACTGAAGCTTTCTTT. Protein: CASSRAGTEAFF.

The chain is built from TRBV27 and TRBJ1-6, with D possibly TRBD1 on 5 matching bases. Germline V gene data show CDR1 as MNHEY and CDR2 as SMNVEV (reference sequence). The germline V and J ends were trimmed by 6 bases and 7 bases, with 13 bases remaining between them. The CDR3 is made up of 14 amino acids. The CDR3 loop is CASRQGGQNSPLHF. The DNA for the CDR3 is TGTGCCAGCAGGCAGGGCGGTCAAAATTCACCCCTCCACTTT.

J is TRBJ1-6 and V is TRBV7-6, with D maybe TRBD1 (6 bases). This CDR3 has 13 amino acids. CDR1 is SGHVS and CDR2 is FNYEAQ in the germline V gene. V was cut by 4 bases and J by 8 bases, with 9 bases left in between. Here the CDR3 DNA reads TGTGCCAGCAGCTCCAACAGGGATTCACCCCTCCACTTT. The encoded protein is CASSSNRDSPLHF.

V usage is TRBV6-5 and J usage is TRBJ2-7; D perhaps matches TRBD1 (6 bases). Germline CDR1 is MNHEY and CDR2 is SVGAGI. Trimming stripped 2 bases from V and 6 bases from J, with 11 bases between. The CDR3 totals 13 residues. CDR3 amino acids: CASSYVDRGEQYF. DNA of the CDR3: TGTGCCAGCAGTTACGTGGACAGAGGCGAGCAGTACTTC.

V usage is TRBV9 and J usage is TRBJ1-5; D might be TRBD1 (6 bases). From germline, CDR1 is SGDLS and CDR2 YYNGEE. The CDR3 has 15 amino acids. The germline V and J ends were trimmed by 1 base and 7 bases, with 15 bases remaining between them. DNA of the CDR3: TGTGCCAGCAGCGTATCGGGACAAAGGGGGCAGCCCCAGCATTTT. Its protein product is CASSVSGQRGQPQHF.

The genes are TRBV7-2 and TRBJ2-2; D is perhaps TRBD1 (5 bases). The germline V gene has CDR1 SGHTA and CDR2 FQGNSA. The CDR3 is made up of 16 amino acids. Trimming shortened V by 2 bases and J by 1 base, and 11 bases separated the two germline ends. In nucleotides, the CDR3 is TGTGCCAGCAGCTTAAGGGCGACAGTGAACACCGGGGAGCTGTTTTTT. It specifies CASSLRATVNTGELFF. Together with reference TRBV7-2 and TRBJ2-2, the CDR3 gives the full variable domain: GAGVSQSPSNKVTEKGKDVELRCDPISGHTALYWYRQSLGQGLEFLIYFQGNSAPDKSGLPSDRFSAERTGGSVSTLTIQRTQQEDSAVYLCASSLRATVNTGELFFGEGSRLTVL.

The chain has TRBV12-5 and TRBJ1-3; 7 nucleotides align to TRBD1. CDR3 size: 18 residues. V lost 5 bases to trimming and J lost 4 bases; unmatched junction nucleotides: 17. Looked up from germline, CDR1 is LGHNT and CDR2 is FRNRAP. The CDR3 loop reads CASGPRQGPDSRGNTIYF. The CDR3 DNA is TGTGCTAGTGGTCCACGACAGGGACCCGACTCGAGGGGAAACACCATATATTTT.

The chain has TRBV11-2 and TRBJ2-7, with 8 bases identical to TRBD2. This CDR3 comprises 15 residues. Germline V gene sequence: CDR1 SGHAT, CDR2 FQNNGV. V trimming: 2 bases; J trimming: 2 bases; junction bases outside the gene matches: 5. The CDR3 nucleotides are TGTGCCAGCAGCTTAAGCGGGGGTCCCCCCTACGAGCAGTACTTC. Residues: CASSLSGGPPYEQYF.

The rearrangement uses TRBV19 and TRBJ2-1, with a tentative D call TRBD2 (6 bases). This CDR3 comprises 15 residues. V lost 5 bases and J lost 0, with 11 bases in between. CDR1 is LNHDA, CDR2 SQIVND, per germline (reference sequence). CDR3 residues: CASSSGLSSYNEQFF. CDR3 coding DNA: TGTGCCAGTAGTTCCGGACTAAGCTCCTACAATGAGCAGTTCTTC.

The V and J genes are TRBV6-5 and TRBJ2-7; no clear D. V was pared by 2 bases and J by 0 bases, with 11 bases between. Germline values: CDR1 MNHEY, CDR2 SVGAGI. This CDR3 spans 15 amino acids. The CDR3 here is CASSYQASSSYEQYF. In DNA, the CDR3 is TGTGCCAGCAGTTACCAGGCCTCGAGCTCCTACGAGCAGTACTTC.

The chain carries TRBV12-5 and TRBJ1-1; 8 bases match TRBD1. CDR3 length equals 14 residues. V dropped 1 base and J dropped 6; count of bases not matched to a gene: 4. CDR1 LGHNT and CDR2 FRNRAP come from the germline V gene. The CDR3 sequence is CASGLGTGLAEAFF. The CDR3 nucleotides are TGTGCTAGTGGTTTGGGGACAGGGCTCGCTGAAGCTTTCTTT.

This clone occurred a few times. The genes are TRBV6-5 and TRBJ2-7; D is uncertain. The CDR3 spans 10 residues. The V gene lost 5 bases and the J gene lost 2 bases, with 1 base spanning the gap. The germline gives CDR1 MNHEY, CDR2 SVGAGI. The CDR3 is CASSPYEQYF. The DNA of the CDR3 is TGTGCCAGCAGTCCCTACGAGCAGTACTTC.

This chain links TRBV5-5 with TRBJ1-2; D not certain. This CDR3 region has 15 residues. Germline values: CDR1 SGHKS, CDR2 YYEKEE (reference sequence). V lost 7 bases and J 2 bases, leaving 18 bases between the germline ends. CDR3 coding DNA: TGTGCCAGCCACGGAGCGGTAGGGCAGAACTATGGCTACACCTTC. It specifies CASHGAVGQNYGYTF.

J is TRBJ1-1 and V is TRBV7-9; D remains unclear. CDR3 length: 13 amino acids. V gave up 11 bases and J gave up 5 bases, with 18 bases separating them. Looked up from germline, CDR1 is SEHNR and CDR2 is FQNEAQ (reference sequence). CDR3 bases: TGTGCCGCCGGGCAGTTTAGTAGGACTGAAGCTTTCTTT. It translates to CAAGQFSRTEAFF.

The chain links TRBV27 to TRBJ1-5; D not resolved. This CDR3 has 10 amino acids. Germline V lookup: CDR1 MNHEY, CDR2 SMNVEV (reference sequence). Trimming shortened V by 8 bases and J by 5 bases, and 4 bases separated the two germline ends. This chain's CDR3 is CASRDQPQHF. DNA of the CDR3: TGTGCCAGCCGGGATCAGCCCCAGCATTTT.

CDR3 sequence: CASSRDGPDTEAFF. The CDR3 coding sequence is TGTGCCAGCAGTCGGGACGGCCCCGACACTGAAGCTTTCTTT. The rearrangement uses TRBV11-3 and TRBJ1-1; D might be TRBD1 (5 bases). V dropped 6 bases and J dropped 3 bases, with 14 bases sitting between them. The CDR3 runs 14 residues. Germline CDR1 and CDR2: SGHNT and YENEEA.

The J gene is TRBJ2-3, the V gene TRBV9; the D is unclear. Germline CDR1 and CDR2: SGDLS and YYNGEE. The CDR3 covers 13 residues. V was pared by 0 bases and J by 4 bases, with 6 bases between. The CDR3 region has the DNA TGTGCCAGCAGCGTAGGAGGAGCAGATACGCAGTATTTT. Translation: CASSVGGADTQYF.

The chain carries TRBV2 and TRBJ1-1, with 11 positions matching TRBD1. CDR3 length equals 14 residues. The V and J ends lost 5 bases and 6 bases, in that order; junction bases with no gene match: 5. The germline gives CDR1 SNHLY, CDR2 FYNNEI. The CDR3 nucleotides read TGTGCCAGCAGTCATCCGGGACAGGGGGCTGAAGCTTTCTTT. It encodes CASSHPGQGAEAFF.

This rearrangement joins TRBV2 to TRBJ1-1; 7 nucleotides agree with TRBD1. The V gene end was trimmed by 5 bases and the J gene end by 8 bases; junction bases not matched to a gene: 8. Germline lookup yields CDR1 SNHLY and CDR2 FYNNEI. The CDR3 totals 13 residues. CDR3 nucleotides: TGTGCCAGCAGTCGACAGGGAACGACCGAAGCTTTCTTT. Encoded protein: CASSRQGTTEAFF. Using reference TRBV2 and TRBJ1-1 for the parts outside the CDR3, the full variable domain is EPEVTQTPSHQVTQMGQEVILRCVPISNHLYFYWYRQILGQKVEFLVSFYNNEISEKSEIFDDQFSVERPDGSNFTLKIRSTKLEDSAMYFCASSRQGTTEAFFGQGTRLTVV.